One sample yielded the 3 T cell receptor beta chains listed below, sequenced in a study of metastatic and nonmetastatic thyroid tumors. Using MiXCR, TCRdb reanalyzed the PCR reads. The data hold about 39,000 clones, with 15% to 20% observed a single time. Patients were all untreated before their thyroid surgery. The sequencing sample was made of blood. Source of these receptors: a female donor with papillary thyroid cancer or a benign thyroid nodule (not recorded which). Some clones in this sample may be carry-over from other donors' samples.

The chain is built from TRBV6-1 and TRBJ2-7; 8 bases are a match to TRBD1. The CDR3 runs to 15 residues. CDR1 is MNHNS and CDR2 is SASEGT in the germline V gene. Trimming at V came to 1 base and at J to 0 bases, leaving 2 bases not matched to a gene. In DNA, the CDR3 is TGTGCCAGCAGTGAAGAGACAGGGGCCTCCTACGAGCAGTACTTC. This codes for CASSEETGASYEQYF.

The V and J genes are TRBV11-2 and TRBJ1-6, with D perhaps TRBD1 (5 bases). The V end lost 6 bases, the J end lost 5 bases, and 14 bases lay between the germline ends. This CDR3 comprises 15 residues. Germline values: CDR1 SGHAT, CDR2 FQNNGV. Written as DNA, the CDR3 is TGTGCCAGCAGACCTACGGGACGGAATAATTCACCCCTCCACTTT. Amino acids: CASRPTGRNNSPLHF.

This clone was seen a handful of times. Since a much larger clone is just one base distant, this may be a read error. The rearrangement links TRBV29-1 to TRBJ1-1; D is unresolved. Per the germline V gene, CDR1 is SQVTM and CDR2 is ANQGSEA. The CDR3 loop spans 10 amino acids. The V gene lost 8 bases and the J gene lost 6 bases, with 10 bases spanning the gap. CDR3 region: CSLVYAEAFF. The CDR3 DNA is TGCAGCTTGGTCTACGCTGAAGCTTTCTTT. Supplemented by reference TRBV29-1 and TRBJ1-1, the full variable domain reads SAVISQKPSRDICQRGTSLTIQCQVDSQVTMMFWYRQQPGQSLTLIATANQGSEATYESGFVIDKFPISRPNLTFSTLTVSNMSPEDSSIYLCSLVYAEAFFGQGTRLTVV.